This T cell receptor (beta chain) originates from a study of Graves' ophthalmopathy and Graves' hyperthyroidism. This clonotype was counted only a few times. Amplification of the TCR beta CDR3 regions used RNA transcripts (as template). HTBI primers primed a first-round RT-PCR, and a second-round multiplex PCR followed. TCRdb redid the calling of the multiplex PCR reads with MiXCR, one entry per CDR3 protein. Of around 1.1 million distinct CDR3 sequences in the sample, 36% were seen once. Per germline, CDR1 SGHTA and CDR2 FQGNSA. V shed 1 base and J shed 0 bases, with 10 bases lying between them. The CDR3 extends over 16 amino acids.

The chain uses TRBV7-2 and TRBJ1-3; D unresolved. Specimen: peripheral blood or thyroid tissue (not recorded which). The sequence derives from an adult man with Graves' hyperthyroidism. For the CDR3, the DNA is TGTGCCAGCAGCTTAGTCAGCAGGAGCTCTGGAAACACCATATATTTT. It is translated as CASSLVSRSSGNTIYF.